Presented here are 17 T cell receptor beta chains from one specimen sequenced in a study of cytomegalovirus exposure and HLA in healthy donors. PCR used 60 Vbeta primers and 13 Jbeta primers. Assay: immunoSEQ multiplex PCR; the TCRdb copy retains only in-frame clones and omits some. The repertoire holds around 170,000 clones, with roughly three quarters as singletons. The sample comprised PBMCs. The origin of the receptors is a woman in her twenties or thirties in good health and CMV-seropositive.

The chain employs TRBV19 and TRBJ1-3, with D maybe TRBD1 (6 bases). Trimming stripped 3 bases from V and 4 bases from J, with 25 bases between. This CDR3 contains 19 residues. CDR1 is LNHDA and CDR2 is SQIVND in the germline V gene (reference sequence). The DNA for the CDR3 is TGTGCCAGTAGTATTTCCCACCGACAGGTTATAGGCTTCGGAAACACCATATATTTT. Translated, it gives CASSISHRQVIGFGNTIYF.

This chain joins TRBV11-3 and TRBJ2-1, with 11 bases identical to TRBD2. Looked up from germline, CDR1 is SGHNT and CDR2 is YENEEA. V was clipped by 5 bases and J by 0 bases; unmatched bases: 3. This CDR3 region has 16 residues. In DNA, the CDR3 is TGTGCCAGCAGCCGACTAGCGGGGAGCTCCTACAATGAGCAGTTCTTC. This codes for CASSRLAGSSYNEQFF.

The CDR3, as DNA: TGCGCCAGCAGTGAGGTTCCGAATTCACCCCTCCACTTT. This codes for CASSEVPNSPLHF. The genes are TRBV10-1 and TRBJ1-6; no reliable D call. Between the trimmed V and J ends, which lost 2 bases and 7 bases, there was a span of 6 bases. The germline CDR1 and CDR2 sequences are WNHNN and SYGVQD (reference sequence). The CDR3 spans 13 residues.

The table lists this clone with a few counts. The J gene is TRBJ1-3, the V gene TRBV7-9, with D hard to call. Trimming removed 5 bases from V and 4 bases from J, with 12 bases in between. This CDR3 is 14 amino acids long. Germline CDR1 SEHNR, CDR2 FQNEAQ (reference sequence). The CDR3 loop reads CASSPGGSGNTIYF. CDR3 in DNA: TGTGCCAGCAGCCCGGGTGGGTCAGGAAACACCATATATTTT.

As for this clone: Relative to the germline gene, one junction end is altered; a read error may explain this. This chain's CDR3 is CAGDGQGQYGQYF. CDR3 coding DNA: TGTGCCGGGGATGGACAGGGCCAGTACGGGCAGTACTTC. V usage is TRBV30 and J usage is TRBJ2-7; 8 nucleotides agree with TRBD1. Germline V gene lookup returns CDR1 GTSNPN and CDR2 SVGIG (reference sequence). The CDR3 has 13 residues.

The V gene is TRBV7-9, the J gene TRBJ2-7; 7 nucleotides line up with TRBD2. Per germline, CDR1 SEHNR and CDR2 FQNEAQ (reference sequence). The CDR3 extends over 13 amino acids. The V segment lost 4 bases and the J segment 5 bases; nucleotides outside the gene matches: 5. CDR3 region: CASSSPREDEQYF. The DNA of the CDR3 is TGTGCCAGCAGCTCACCCCGGGAGGACGAGCAGTACTTC.

The rearrangement links TRBV25-1 to TRBJ1-1; D may be TRBD1 (5 bases). Trimming took 5 bases from V and 0 from J, leaving 19 bases between them. Germline CDR1 reads MGHDK; CDR2 reads SYGVNS. The CDR3 is made up of 17 amino acids. As DNA, the CDR3 is TGTGCCAGCAGTCCTCCCCCCAGGGAGGGGATGAACACTGAAGCTTTCTTT. Its translation is CASSPPPREGMNTEAFF.

V gene TRBV7-2 combines with J gene TRBJ2-1; 7 nucleotides align to TRBD2. CDR3 size: 16 residues. After removal of 7 bases from V and 4 bases from J, the junction contained 13 bases not matched to a gene. Germline CDR1 reads SGHTA; CDR2 reads FQGNSA. CDR3 in DNA: TGTGCCAGCACCGTCGCGCCCGGGGGGACTTACAATGAGCAGTTCTTC. Its protein is CASTVAPGGTYNEQFF.

DNA of the CDR3: TGCGCCAGCAGCCTCGCTGGCGGTGCGGCCGACGGAGATACGCAGTATTTT. Translated, it gives CASSLAGGAADGDTQYF. The V and J genes are TRBV4-3 and TRBJ2-3; D is uncertain. V lost 4 bases to trimming and J lost 5 bases, with 22 bases between them. CDR3 size: 17 residues. Germline assignment: CDR1 LGHNA and CDR2 YSLEER.

V is TRBV30 and J is TRBJ2-2, with TRBD1 matching 8 bases. Germline assignment: CDR1 GTSNPN and CDR2 SVGIG (reference sequence). V lost 3 bases to trimming and J lost 3 bases; unmatched junction nucleotides: 6. This CDR3 region has 15 residues. In nucleotides, the CDR3 is TGTGCCTGGAGGACAGGGGCGAGGGACACCGGGGAGCTGTTTTTT. Residues: CAWRTGARDTGELFF.

This rearrangement joins TRBV5-1 to TRBJ2-7; D perhaps matches TRBD2 (7 bases). V lost 7 bases and J lost 6, with 29 bases in between. This CDR3 comprises 17 residues. Germline values: CDR1 SGHRS, CDR2 YFSETQ. As DNA, the CDR3 is TGCGCCAGCGCCTCCGGGGTCAGGGGAGGGTCTCGACGCGAGCAGTACTTC. Translation gives CASASGVRGGSRREQYF.

This chain connects TRBV23-1 to TRBJ2-6; 11 positions agree with TRBD2. TRBV23-1 is labeled an ORF, and its function is uncertain. With V trimmed by 1 base and J by 3 bases, 20 bases remained unmatched. The CDR3 length is 23 residues. This CDR3 is CASSQFGSGGTSGGAFGANVLTF. CDR3 DNA: TGCGCCAGCAGTCAATTTGGGTCGGGGGGAACTAGCGGGGGCGCTTTTGGGGCCAACGTCCTGACTTTC.

This chain joins TRBV12-5 and TRBJ1-1, with D uncertain. Looked up from germline, CDR1 is LGHNT and CDR2 is FRNRAP. CDR3 length: 13 residues. V was pared by 1 base and J by 5 bases, with 8 bases between. The CDR3 reads CASGLGSGTEAFF. CDR3 DNA: TGTGCTAGTGGTTTGGGTAGTGGTACTGAAGCTTTCTTT.

The V call is TRBV28, the J call TRBJ2-1, with D perhaps TRBD2 (6 bases). Trimming removed 7 bases from V and 6 bases from J, with 19 bases in between. The CDR3 extends over 15 amino acids. Per germline, CDR1 MDHEN and CDR2 SYDVKM. The CDR3 sequence is CASTKVGLSVNEQFF. For the CDR3, the DNA is TGTGCCAGCACCAAGGTGGGACTTTCCGTCAATGAGCAGTTCTTC.

This clone was detected a few times. The gene calls are TRBV7-8 and TRBJ1-4, with D unclear. The CDR3 is made up of 14 amino acids. Germline lookup yields CDR1 SGHVS and CDR2 FQNEAQ. Trimming took off 0 bases at V and 8 bases at J, with 10 bases between the two ends. The CDR3 DNA is TGTGCCAGCAGCTTAGCCAGGTCGACGGAAAAACTGTTTTTT. Encoded protein: CASSLARSTEKLFF.

The chain carries TRBV4-1 and TRBJ2-5; TRBD1 is a possible D gene (6 bases). The V gene's germline CDR1 is MGHRA and CDR2 YSYEKL. V was trimmed by 3 bases and J by 2 bases, leaving 19 bases between them. The CDR3 is made up of 17 amino acids. The CDR3 coding sequence is TGCGCCAGCAGCCATACGCCGGGGCCAAGGGGGCAAGAGACCCAGTACTTC. Translated: CASSHTPGPRGQETQYF.

The rearrangement uses TRBV4-1 and TRBJ2-2; 10 bases fit TRBD1. Losses at the gene ends were 4 bases for V and 11 bases for J; bases not matched to a gene: 13. The CDR3 runs 16 residues. Germline CDR1 MGHRA, CDR2 YSYEKL. The CDR3 reads CASSRGGQGKLGELFF. The CDR3 DNA is TGCGCCAGCAGCCGAGGGGGACAGGGGAAGTTGGGAGAGCTGTTTTTT.